These 18 T cell receptor beta chains originate from one sample sequenced in a study of T cells in localized non-small cell lung cancer. Here immunoSEQ multiplex PCR was the method, and the copy in TCRdb shows in-frame clones only, minus some. This table has 50,000 to 60,000 clones, around 90% appearing once. The source was PBMCs, collected before any cancer treatment. These TCRs come from a female donor with stage II lung adenocarcinoma.

The CDR3 sequence: CASSPTPTGYNEQYF. As DNA, the CDR3 is TGTGCCAGCTCACCCACCCCGACAGGCTATAACGAGCAGTACTTC. The chain combines TRBV18 with TRBJ2-7, with D perhaps matching TRBD1 (6 bases). Looked up from germline, CDR1 is KGHSH and CDR2 is LQKENI. V lost 3 bases, J lost 5 bases, and 17 bases lay in between. The CDR3 loop spans 15 amino acids.

The CDR3 spells CASSAGADTQYF. DNA for the CDR3: TGTGCCAGCAGCGCGGGGGCAGATACGCAGTATTTT. The chain recombines TRBV9 with TRBJ2-3; possibly TRBD2 for D (6 bases). Germline V CDR1 and CDR2: SGDLS, YYNGEE. V lost 3 bases, J lost 4 bases, and 6 bases lay in between. This CDR3 is built from 12 residues. The complete variable domain, with remaining parts taken from reference TRBV9 and TRBJ2-3, reads DSGVTQTPKHLITATGQRVTLRCSPRSGDLSVYWYQQSLDQGLQFLIQYYNGEERAKGNILERFSAQQFPDLHSELNLSSLELGDSALYFCASSAGADTQYFGPGTRLTVL.

J is TRBJ1-1 and V is TRBV19; tentatively, D is TRBD1 (6 bases). Germline V lookup: CDR1 LNHDA, CDR2 SQIVND (reference sequence). CDR3 length equals 12 residues. V lost 4 bases and J 11 bases, leaving 14 bases between the germline ends. CDR3 in DNA: TGTGCCAGTAGTACTCAGGGGATGGAGGCTTTCTTT. Encoded protein: CASSTQGMEAFF.

In its sample, this clone was seen once. The chain links TRBV27 to TRBJ1-2; TRBD1 matches at 7 bases. From germline, CDR1 is MNHEY and CDR2 SMNVEV (reference sequence). There are 15 residues in the CDR3. Losses at the gene ends were 6 bases for V and 1 base for J; bases not matched to a gene: 8. CDR3 in DNA: TGTGCCAGCAGCCCTGGACAGGAGCTTAACTATGGCTACACCTTC. Translated, it gives CASSPGQELNYGYTF.

The CDR3 DNA sequence: TGTGCCAGTAGTTGGAGGGTGGATCAGCCCCAGCATTTT. Translated: CASSWRVDQPQHF. The chain uses TRBV19 and TRBJ1-5; D is undetermined. The CDR3 sequence is 13 residues long. Trimming stripped 5 bases from V and 5 bases from J, with 10 bases between. Germline V gene lookup returns CDR1 LNHDA and CDR2 SQIVND (reference sequence).

V is TRBV19 and J is TRBJ2-5; the D gene is possibly TRBD1 (6 bases). The germline CDR1 and CDR2 sequences are LNHDA and SQIVND (reference sequence). The V end lost 7 bases, the J end lost 2 bases, and 14 bases lay between the germline ends. There are 14 residues in the CDR3. CDR3 loop: CASTPKRGQETQYF. The CDR3 nucleotides are TGTGCCAGTACCCCGAAAAGGGGGCAAGAGACCCAGTACTTC.

The gene calls are TRBV6-6 and TRBJ1-5, with TRBD1 matching 7 bases. The CDR3 covers 15 residues. V lost 6 bases to trimming and J lost 7 bases; unmatched junction nucleotides: 12. Germline CDR1 MNHNY, CDR2 SVGAGI (reference sequence). As DNA, the CDR3 is TGTGCCAGCAGCGACCCACAGGGGCGAGGCCAGCCCCAGCATTTT. Amino acid sequence: CASSDPQGRGQPQHF.

This chain's CDR3 is CASSSDRGISKLFF. CDR3 nucleotides: TGTGCCAGCAGCTCGGACAGGGGGATAAGTAAACTGTTTTTT. The chain combines TRBV5-4 with TRBJ1-4, with TRBD1 matching over 10 bases. V trimming: 3 bases; J trimming: 11 bases; junction bases outside the gene matches: 7. Germline V gene sequence: CDR1 SGHNT, CDR2 YYREEE (reference sequence). This CDR3 contains 14 residues.

J is TRBJ1-4 and V is TRBV9, with 8 bases fitting TRBD1. The V gene end was trimmed by 3 bases and the J gene end by 5 bases; junction bases not matched to a gene: 6. The CDR3 contains 15 residues. The germline V gene encodes CDR1 SGDLS and CDR2 YYNGEE. CDR3 amino acids: CASSASRQGNEKLFF. The CDR3 DNA reads as TGTGCCAGCAGCGCCTCTCGACAGGGGAATGAAAAACTGTTTTTT.

This chain connects TRBV10-3 to TRBJ2-3; D is ambiguous. V was pared by 2 bases and J by 2 bases, with 26 bases between. The CDR3 is 20 amino acids. Germline CDR1 reads ENHRY; CDR2 reads SYGVKD. CDR3 in DNA: TGTGCCATCAGTGAGAGGACCTTCCTTACACCACAGAAATACACAGATACGCAGTATTTT. The encoded protein is CAISERTFLTPQKYTDTQYF.

This clone came up once. The gene calls are TRBV2 and TRBJ1-1; no definite D call. Deletions cut 7 bases from V and 3 bases from J, with 21 bases between. The CDR3 is made up of 16 amino acids. In germline, CDR1 is SNHLY, CDR2 FYNNEI. The CDR3 protein is CASTPFSGSGDTEAFF. The DNA for the CDR3 is TGTGCCAGCACGCCTTTTTCTGGGTCCGGAGACACTGAAGCTTTCTTT. Based on the CDR3 plus reference TRBV2 and TRBJ1-1, the full variable domain is EPEVTQTPSHQVTQMGQEVILRCVPISNHLYFYWYRQILGQKVEFLVSFYNNEISEKSEIFDDQFSVERPDGSNFTLKIRSTKLEDSAMYFCASTPFSGSGDTEAFFGQGTRLTVV.

V is TRBV19 and J is TRBJ2-6, with no clear D. V was pared by 2 bases and J by 7 bases, with 9 bases between. Per the germline V gene, CDR1 is LNHDA and CDR2 is SQIVND (reference sequence). The CDR3 has 14 amino acids. The CDR3, as DNA: TGTGCCAGTAGTATACGAGGAAGAGCCAACGTCCTGACTTTC. Its translation is CASSIRGRANVLTF.

Here the CDR3 DNA reads TGCGCCAGCAGCCTCACACAGCAACCGCGGGCAACTAATGAAAAACTGTTTTTT. Translating gives CASSLTQQPRATNEKLFF. The rearrangement uses TRBV4-1 and TRBJ1-4, with D unclear. This CDR3 has 18 amino acids. V gave up 4 bases and J gave up 0 bases, with 18 bases separating them. Germline V gene sequence: CDR1 MGHRA, CDR2 YSYEKL.

Details on this clone: The sample holds other DNA sequences that translate to the same CDR3. The genes are TRBV2 and TRBJ2-6; TRBD1 or TRBD2 may be the D gene (5 bases each). With 4 bases removed from V and 2 bases from J, the gap between germline ends came to 6 bases. Germline V CDR1 and CDR2: SNHLY, FYNNEI. This CDR3 region has 14 residues. CDR3 bases: TGTGCCAGCAGTGTGGGGGCTGGGGCCAACGTCCTGACTTTC. It yields the protein CASSVGAGANVLTF.

The V and J genes are TRBV11-2 and TRBJ2-5; 7 bases align to TRBD2. The CDR3 totals 14 residues. J lost 5 bases, V lost 5 bases, and 8 bases had no gene match. Germline V gene data show CDR1 as SGHAT and CDR2 as FQNNGV. As DNA, the CDR3 is TGTGCCAGCAGCCCGAGGTTCGGGGGGGAGACCCAGTACTTC. It codes for CASSPRFGGETQYF.

The sample holds one count of this clone. This sequence joins TRBV19 and TRBJ1-2, with a possible D match to TRBD1 (6 bases). V lost 6 bases, J lost 8 bases, and 16 bases lay in between. In germline, CDR1 is LNHDA, CDR2 SQIVND (reference sequence). There are 13 residues in the CDR3. The CDR3 region is CASRVQGRGGYTF. CDR3 coding DNA: TGTGCCAGTAGGGTTCAGGGGAGAGGGGGCTACACCTTC.

The gene calls are TRBV7-9 and TRBJ1-5, with a tentative D call TRBD1 (5 bases). V lost 5 bases to trimming and J lost 2 bases, with 16 bases between them. The CDR3 has 16 residues. Looked up from germline, CDR1 is SEHNR and CDR2 is FQNEAQ (reference sequence). CDR3 sequence (DNA): TGTGCCAGCAGCGGCTGGGGGGTCTCAGGCAATCAGCCCCAGCATTTT. This encodes CASSGWGVSGNQPQHF.

V and J are TRBV4-1 and TRBJ1-3, with a tentative D call TRBD1 (6 bases). The V and J ends lost 4 bases and 1 base respectively, with 17 bases between them. CDR1 and CDR2 from the germline V gene are MGHRA and YSYEKL. This CDR3 has 17 residues. The CDR3 nucleotides are TGCGCCAGCAGCCGGGCTACAGGGAATCCTTCTGGAAACACCATATATTTT. Amino acid sequence: CASSRATGNPSGNTIYF.